This T cell receptor (beta chain) was documented in a study of PD-1 blockade in classical Hodgkin lymphoma. General study results and limits: A significant rise in TCR diversity by C4D1 was seen for CD4+ but not CD8+ cells. As was reported, newly diagnosed patients showed lower baseline TCR diversity than healthy donors did.

After autologous stem cell transplantation all patients relapsed, and prior brentuximab vedotin exposure differed between cohorts. Measured with immunoSEQ multiplex PCR; TCRdb has only the in-frame clones, and not every one. The table records tens of thousands of clones, 88% of them present only once. The CDR3 length is 14 residues. From germline, CDR1 is SGDLS and CDR2 YYNGEE. Trimming stripped 0 bases from V and 3 bases from J, with 10 bases between. As to this clone: The antigen is unknown.

The sequence came from a human donor with classical Hodgkin lymphoma. Specimen: peripheral blood mononuclear cells (PBMCs), collected at baseline. The V gene is TRBV9, the J gene TRBJ2-7; no firm D call. The CDR3 nucleotides are TGTGCCAGCAGCGTAGCGGGCAGTAACTACGAGCAGTACTTC. This sequence encodes CASSVAGSNYEQYF.